Listed below are T cell receptor beta chains from one sample, sequenced in a study of blood T cell repertoires in COVID-19. The data were produced by immunoSEQ multiplex PCR, yet TCRdb's version contains in-frame clones alone and is incomplete. The repertoire consists of approximately 6,000 clones, with about 90% occurring once and the leading ten covering about 20%. Material for sequencing was peripheral blood. All receptors come from a human donor in a cohort sampled during active COVID-19. Both conserved end residues are part of each CDR3. The order of the fields is CDR3 DNA, CDR3 protein, V gene, CDR3 length, D gene, J gene, clone size. D genes are given only for firm matches. Expanded clones get a size class; other rows say once, few or many, or leave the size out.

cdr3_nt: TGTGCCAGCAGCGTAGGAGCGGTGAGCACAGATACGCAGTATTTT
cdr3_aa: CASSVGAVSTDTQYF
v_call: TRBV9
cdr3_length: 15
d_call: NA
j_call: TRBJ2-3
clone_size: NA

cdr3_nt: TGTGCCAGCAGGGCGACAGGGGCCTACGAGCAGTACTTC
cdr3_aa: CASRATGAYEQYF
v_call: TRBV3-1/TRBV3-2
cdr3_length: 13
d_call: TRBD1
j_call: TRBJ2-7
clone_size: few

cdr3_nt: TGTGCCAGCAGTAAGGAGCGGGAGACCCAGTACTTC
cdr3_aa: CASSKERETQYF
v_call: TRBV5-6
cdr3_length: 12
d_call: NA
j_call: TRBJ2-5
clone_size: NA

cdr3_nt: TGTGCCTCAGGGGCGGGGGGCTCCTACAATGAGCAGTTCTTC
cdr3_aa: CASGAGGSYNEQFF
v_call: TRBV6-5
cdr3_length: 14
d_call: TRBD2
j_call: TRBJ2-1
clone_size: once

cdr3_nt: TGTGCCAGCAGCGACACAGGGTTTGAGGAAAAACTGTTTTTT
cdr3_aa: CASSDTGFEEKLFF
v_call: TRBV11-2
cdr3_length: 14
d_call: NA
j_call: TRBJ1-4
clone_size: NA

cdr3_nt: TGCGCCAGCAGCTTGGTGAGCGGGGGGGCTGATGAGCAGTTCTTC
cdr3_aa: CASSLVSGGADEQFF
v_call: TRBV5-1
cdr3_length: 15
d_call: TRBD2
j_call: TRBJ2-1
clone_size: NA

cdr3_nt: TGCGCCAGCAGGGGACAGGCTGGGGCCAACGTCCTGACTTTC
cdr3_aa: CASRGQAGANVLTF
v_call: TRBV5-1
cdr3_length: 14
d_call: TRBD1
j_call: TRBJ2-6
clone_size: NA

cdr3_nt: TGCAGCGCCGGAGGGAGCAATCAGCCCCAGCATTTT
cdr3_aa: CSAGGSNQPQHF
v_call: TRBV29-1
cdr3_length: 12
d_call: NA
j_call: TRBJ1-5
clone_size: few

cdr3_nt: TGCGCCAGCAGCCAAGCGGACAGGGTAGGAGAGCAGTACTTC
cdr3_aa: CASSQADRVGEQYF
v_call: TRBV5-1
cdr3_length: 14
d_call: TRBD1
j_call: TRBJ2-7
clone_size: NA

cdr3_nt: TGCGCCAGCAGTCGTACAGGGGAGAACACTGAAGCTTTCTTT
cdr3_aa: CASSRTGENTEAFF
v_call: TRBV5-1
cdr3_length: 14
d_call: TRBD1
j_call: TRBJ1-1
clone_size: NA

cdr3_nt: TGTGCCAGCAGCGCACCAACAGGGGCGTACAATGAGCAGTTCTTC
cdr3_aa: CASSAPTGAYNEQFF
v_call: TRBV9
cdr3_length: 15
d_call: TRBD1
j_call: TRBJ2-1
clone_size: NA

cdr3_nt: TGTGCCAGCAGCTTAGGTTTACTAGACTACGAGCAGTACTTC
cdr3_aa: CASSLGLLDYEQYF
v_call: TRBV11-2
cdr3_length: 14
d_call: NA
j_call: TRBJ2-7
clone_size: NA

cdr3_nt: TGTGCCAGCAGTTACTCAGTGCAGGGCGATGAAAAACTGTTTTTT
cdr3_aa: CASSYSVQGDEKLFF
v_call: TRBV6-6
cdr3_length: 15
d_call: NA
j_call: TRBJ1-4
clone_size: NA

cdr3_nt: TGTGCCAGCAGCCGTGACAGTTATAGCAATCAGCCCCAGCATTTT
cdr3_aa: CASSRDSYSNQPQHF
v_call: TRBV7-2
cdr3_length: 15
d_call: NA
j_call: TRBJ1-5
clone_size: NA

cdr3_nt: TGTGCCAGCACTGACGACAGCAGACAAGAGACCCAGTACTTC
cdr3_aa: CASTDDSRQETQYF
v_call: TRBV6-6
cdr3_length: 14
d_call: NA
j_call: TRBJ2-5
clone_size: NA

cdr3_nt: TGCGCCAGCAGCTTGGCCGGGACAGATACGCAGTATTTT
cdr3_aa: CASSLAGTDTQYF
v_call: TRBV5-1
cdr3_length: 13
d_call: NA
j_call: TRBJ2-3
clone_size: NA

cdr3_nt: TGCGCCAGCAGCCTAGCGGGGGCCCACACCGGGGAGCTGTTTTTT
cdr3_aa: CASSLAGAHTGELFF
v_call: TRBV5-1
cdr3_length: 15
d_call: TRBD2
j_call: TRBJ2-2
clone_size: once

cdr3_nt: TGCGCCAGCAGCCCGAGGACAGATGGGGCCAACGTCCTGACTTTC
cdr3_aa: CASSPRTDGANVLTF
v_call: TRBV4-1
cdr3_length: 15
d_call: NA
j_call: TRBJ2-6
clone_size: NA

cdr3_nt: TGTGCCAGCTCACCAGGGGGCAGGGGTAATAATTCACCCCTCCACTTT
cdr3_aa: CASSPGGRGNNSPLHF
v_call: TRBV18
cdr3_length: 16
d_call: NA
j_call: TRBJ1-6
clone_size: NA

cdr3_nt: TGTGCCTGGAGTGTACCCGACAGGGAGCTAGACAATGAGCAGTTCTTC
cdr3_aa: CAWSVPDRELDNEQFF
v_call: TRBV30
cdr3_length: 16
d_call: TRBD1
j_call: TRBJ2-1
clone_size: NA

cdr3_nt: TGTGCCAGCAGCCAGTACAACCTGAACACTGAAGCTTTCTTT
cdr3_aa: CASSQYNLNTEAFF
v_call: TRBV6-6
cdr3_length: 14
d_call: NA
j_call: TRBJ1-1
clone_size: NA

cdr3_nt: TGTGCCAGCAGCTTGGGACAGGGGGCAGAGACCCAGTACTTC
cdr3_aa: CASSLGQGAETQYF
v_call: TRBV7-2
cdr3_length: 14
d_call: TRBD1
j_call: TRBJ2-5
clone_size: NA

cdr3_nt: TGTGCCAGCAGTAGGGACAAGAACACTGAAGCTTTCTTT
cdr3_aa: CASSRDKNTEAFF
v_call: TRBV6-5
cdr3_length: 13
d_call: NA
j_call: TRBJ1-1
clone_size: NA

cdr3_nt: TGTGCCAGCAGCCAAGATCGGAATCAGCCCCAGCATTTT
cdr3_aa: CASSQDRNQPQHF
v_call: TRBV3-1/TRBV3-2
cdr3_length: 13
d_call: NA
j_call: TRBJ1-5
clone_size: NA

cdr3_nt: TGTGCCAGCAGCCTGGACAGCTACACTGAAGCTTTCTTT
cdr3_aa: CASSLDSYTEAFF
v_call: TRBV7-3
cdr3_length: 13
d_call: NA
j_call: TRBJ1-1
clone_size: NA

cdr3_nt: TGTGCCAGCAGTTACGGGAGGGGAGGAACCAATGAGCAGTTCTTC
cdr3_aa: CASSYGRGGTNEQFF
v_call: TRBV6-6
cdr3_length: 15
d_call: TRBD2
j_call: TRBJ2-1
clone_size: few

cdr3_nt: TGTGCCAGCAGTCGAGAGGTGGAGAACACTGAAGCTTTCTTT
cdr3_aa: CASSREVENTEAFF
v_call: TRBV6-5
cdr3_length: 14
d_call: NA
j_call: TRBJ1-1
clone_size: NA

cdr3_nt: TGTGCCAGCACCCATACGGGAGGAGGCTATGGCTACACCTTC
cdr3_aa: CASTHTGGGYGYTF
v_call: TRBV5-4
cdr3_length: 14
d_call: NA
j_call: TRBJ1-2
clone_size: NA

cdr3_nt: TGCGCCAGCAGCCTGGTACCGGGGGACACTGAAGCTTTCTTT
cdr3_aa: CASSLVPGDTEAFF
v_call: TRBV5-1
cdr3_length: 14
d_call: NA
j_call: TRBJ1-1
clone_size: NA

cdr3_nt: TGTGCCAGCTCTCGAGTACTTTGGAACACTGAAGCTTTCTTT
cdr3_aa: CASSRVLWNTEAFF
v_call: TRBV3-1/TRBV3-2
cdr3_length: 14
d_call: NA
j_call: TRBJ1-1
clone_size: NA

cdr3_nt: TGTGCCAGCAGTCCAACCGGGGGGGATGAGCAGTTCTTC
cdr3_aa: CASSPTGGDEQFF
v_call: TRBV6-5
cdr3_length: 13
d_call: TRBD2
j_call: TRBJ2-1
clone_size: NA

cdr3_nt: TGTGCCAGCAGCTTAAACAACCAAGAGACCCAGTACTTC
cdr3_aa: CASSLNNQETQYF
v_call: TRBV7-3
cdr3_length: 13
d_call: NA
j_call: TRBJ2-5
clone_size: NA

cdr3_nt: TGTGCCAGTAGCCCTACAGGGGTGGCCACTGAAGCTTTCTTT
cdr3_aa: CASSPTGVATEAFF
v_call: TRBV19
cdr3_length: 14
d_call: TRBD1
j_call: TRBJ1-1
clone_size: few

cdr3_nt: TGTGCCAGCAGCAGGACAGGGGGCATTAATGAGCAGTTCTTC
cdr3_aa: CASSRTGGINEQFF
v_call: TRBV3-1/TRBV3-2
cdr3_length: 14
d_call: TRBD1
j_call: TRBJ2-1
clone_size: NA

cdr3_nt: TGTGCCAGCAGTTACCGGGTCGGGTGGACCCAGTACTTC
cdr3_aa: CASSYRVGWTQYF
v_call: TRBV6-2/TRBV6-3
cdr3_length: 13
d_call: NA
j_call: TRBJ2-5
clone_size: few

cdr3_nt: TGTGCCAGCACCTCTGGGAGAGCTAATGAAAAACTGTTTTTT
cdr3_aa: CASTSGRANEKLFF
v_call: TRBV7-9
cdr3_length: 14
d_call: NA
j_call: TRBJ1-4
clone_size: NA

cdr3_nt: TGTGCCAGCAGCCCTACCCCCCTCAGCACAGATACGCAGTATTTT
cdr3_aa: CASSPTPLSTDTQYF
v_call: TRBV7-9
cdr3_length: 15
d_call: NA
j_call: TRBJ2-3
clone_size: NA

cdr3_nt: TGTGCCAGCAGTGACCCCGGGACAGGGGTGGAAAAACTGTTTTTT
cdr3_aa: CASSDPGTGVEKLFF
v_call: TRBV6-1
cdr3_length: 15
d_call: TRBD1
j_call: TRBJ1-4
clone_size: once

cdr3_nt: TGTGCCAGCAGCTACAGGGCTATAGGTGAAAAACTGTTTTTT
cdr3_aa: CASSYRAIGEKLFF
v_call: TRBV5-6
cdr3_length: 14
d_call: NA
j_call: TRBJ1-4
clone_size: NA

cdr3_nt: TGTGCCACCAGTGATGGACAGGGGGCTGTTGGGGAGACCCAGTACTTC
cdr3_aa: CATSDGQGAVGETQYF
v_call: TRBV24-1
cdr3_length: 16
d_call: TRBD1
j_call: TRBJ2-5
clone_size: once

cdr3_nt: TGCGCCAGCAGCCTTCGCTCGGATTCACCCCTCCACTTT
cdr3_aa: CASSLRSDSPLHF
v_call: TRBV5-1
cdr3_length: 13
d_call: NA
j_call: TRBJ1-6
clone_size: NA

cdr3_nt: TGTGCCAGCAGCCACAGAAGGTGGGCGGGGGCCCCCTTGGAGCAGTACTTC
cdr3_aa: CASSHRRWAGAPLEQYF
v_call: TRBV3-1/TRBV3-2
cdr3_length: 17
d_call: NA
j_call: TRBJ2-7
clone_size: NA

cdr3_nt: TGCGCCAGCAGCTTGAGGGAGGGGACCACCGGGGAGCTGTTTTTT
cdr3_aa: CASSLREGTTGELFF
v_call: TRBV5-1
cdr3_length: 15
d_call: TRBD2
j_call: TRBJ2-2
clone_size: NA

cdr3_nt: TGTGCCAGCAGGACTATGAACACTGAAGCTTTCTTT
cdr3_aa: CASRTMNTEAFF
v_call: TRBV6-6
cdr3_length: 12
d_call: NA
j_call: TRBJ1-1
clone_size: NA

cdr3_nt: TGTGCCAGCAGCCAAGATCATGGAGGGGGCGCCTCTGAAGCTTTCTTT
cdr3_aa: CASSQDHGGGASEAFF
v_call: TRBV14
cdr3_length: 16
d_call: TRBD1
j_call: TRBJ1-1
clone_size: NA

cdr3_nt: TGTGCCAGCAGCTTAGGACAGGGGGCGAGTCAGCCCCAGCATTTT
cdr3_aa: CASSLGQGASQPQHF
v_call: TRBV7-6
cdr3_length: 15
d_call: TRBD1
j_call: TRBJ1-5
clone_size: once

cdr3_nt: TGTGCCAGCAGATTATCACAGGGTACGGAGACCCAGTACTTC
cdr3_aa: CASRLSQGTETQYF
v_call: TRBV6-5
cdr3_length: 14
d_call: NA
j_call: TRBJ2-5
clone_size: large

cdr3_nt: TGCGCCAGCAATCGACCGGGTCTCCTCTTC
cdr3_aa: CASNRPGLLF
v_call: TRBV10-1
cdr3_length: 10
d_call: NA
j_call: TRBJ2-7
clone_size: NA

cdr3_nt: TGCGCCAGCAGCTTGGCCCCTGATGAAAAACTGTTTTTT
cdr3_aa: CASSLAPDEKLFF
v_call: TRBV5-1
cdr3_length: 13
d_call: NA
j_call: TRBJ1-4
clone_size: NA

cdr3_nt: TGTGCCAGCAGTCAAAAGGGACAGGGCGCGTCCGGCGGGTCTGAAGCTTTCTTT
cdr3_aa: CASSQKGQGASGGSEAFF
v_call: TRBV6-6
cdr3_length: 18
d_call: TRBD1
j_call: TRBJ1-1
clone_size: NA

cdr3_nt: TGTGCCAGCAGCTTAGTCGCAGGGAATTCACCCCTCCACTTT
cdr3_aa: CASSLVAGNSPLHF
v_call: TRBV7-3
cdr3_length: 14
d_call: NA
j_call: TRBJ1-6
clone_size: few

cdr3_nt: TGTGCCAGCAGTTACTCGGGGCAGTCTCAGCCCCAGCATTTT
cdr3_aa: CASSYSGQSQPQHF
v_call: TRBV6-5
cdr3_length: 14
d_call: NA
j_call: TRBJ1-5
clone_size: NA

cdr3_nt: TGTGCCAGCAGCTTGGGGGGGGGCGCGTCTAATTCACCCCTCCACTTT
cdr3_aa: CASSLGGGASNSPLHF
v_call: TRBV5-4
cdr3_length: 16
d_call: NA
j_call: TRBJ1-6
clone_size: NA

cdr3_nt: TGTGCCTGGAGTGGTCAGGCTAATCAGCCCCAGCATTTT
cdr3_aa: CAWSGQANQPQHF
v_call: TRBV30
cdr3_length: 13
d_call: NA
j_call: TRBJ1-5
clone_size: few

cdr3_nt: TGTGCCAGCTCACCAGGGAGAACTTCTACCTACGAGCAGTACTTC
cdr3_aa: CASSPGRTSTYEQYF
v_call: TRBV18
cdr3_length: 15
d_call: NA
j_call: TRBJ2-7
clone_size: NA

cdr3_nt: TGTGCCAGCAGCTTAGAAGGGGCCAGCTCCTACGAGCAGTACTTC
cdr3_aa: CASSLEGASSYEQYF
v_call: TRBV7-9
cdr3_length: 15
d_call: NA
j_call: TRBJ2-7
clone_size: few

cdr3_nt: TGTGCCAGCAGCGACCGCCGGACTAGCGGGGCCTACAATGAGCAGTTCTTC
cdr3_aa: CASSDRRTSGAYNEQFF
v_call: TRBV9
cdr3_length: 17
d_call: TRBD2
j_call: TRBJ2-1
clone_size: NA